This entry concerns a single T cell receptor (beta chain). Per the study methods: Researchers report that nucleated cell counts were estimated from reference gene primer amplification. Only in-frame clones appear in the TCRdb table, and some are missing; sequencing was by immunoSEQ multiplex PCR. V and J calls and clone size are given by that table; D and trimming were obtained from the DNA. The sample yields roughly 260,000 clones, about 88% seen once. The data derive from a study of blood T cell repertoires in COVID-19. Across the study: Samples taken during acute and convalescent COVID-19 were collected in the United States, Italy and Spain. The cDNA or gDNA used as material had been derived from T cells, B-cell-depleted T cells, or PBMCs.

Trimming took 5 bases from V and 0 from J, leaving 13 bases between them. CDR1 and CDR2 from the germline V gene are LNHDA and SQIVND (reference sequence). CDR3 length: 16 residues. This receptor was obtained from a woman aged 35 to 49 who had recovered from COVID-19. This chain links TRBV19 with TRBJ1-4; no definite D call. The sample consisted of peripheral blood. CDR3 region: CASSSRTVTTNEKLFF. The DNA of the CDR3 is TGTGCCAGTAGTTCGCGAACAGTCACAACTAATGAAAAACTGTTTTTT.